This note documents a single TCR beta chain sequence. The use of a sample-barcoded 5' primer and a J-beta primer mix characterized a second PCR of roughly 6 to 11 cycles. TCRdb reprocessed the 5' RACE reads with MiXCR, giving one entry per CDR3 protein. The sample lists about 620,000 distinct CDR3 sequences, over 20% occurring once. Looked up from germline, CDR1 is SGHTA and CDR2 is FQGNSA. The CDR3 extends over 14 amino acids. V was pared by 1 base and J by 2 bases, with 8 bases between. This entry belongs to a study of blood T cells in healthy people across ages. The TCR was taken from a man in his sixties or seventies in good health. V is TRBV7-2 and J is TRBJ1-2; perhaps TRBD1 as D (5 bases). Material for sequencing was blood. The CDR3 nucleotides read TGTGCCAGCAGCTTAGGGGGCTTGAACTATGGCTACACCTTC. Translated: CASSLGGLNYGYTF.